The clone carrying this T cell receptor (beta chain) was seen only a few times. Its antigen is unidentified. The CDR3 totals 14 residues. The V gene's germline CDR1 is KGHDR and CDR2 SFDVKD. With 4 bases removed from V and 3 bases from J, the gap between germline ends came to 11 bases. The data were taken from a study of CD8 T cells in ankylosing spondylitis. Notes on the study in general: Roughly eight highly homologous variants made up a TCR beta motif, and this motif appeared characteristic of ankylosing spondylitis blood.

Making use of molecular barcodes, quantitative 5'-RACE generated TCR beta libraries. TCRdb itself ran the 5' RACE reads through MiXCR, one entry per CDR3 protein. The sample gives about 250,000 distinct CDR3 sequences, approximately 8.4% of which show up once; more than 4.5% is in the top ten. V gene TRBV24-1 combines with J gene TRBJ1-2, with D tentatively TRBD1 (5 bases). This sequence was found in a female donor with ankylosing spondylitis or in good health (not recorded which). Sequenced: blood, either unsorted or a sorted T cell fraction (not recorded which). CDR3 nucleotide sequence: TGTGCCACCAGTGACAGGGCACGGTACTATGGCTACACCTTC. This codes for CATSDRARYYGYTF.